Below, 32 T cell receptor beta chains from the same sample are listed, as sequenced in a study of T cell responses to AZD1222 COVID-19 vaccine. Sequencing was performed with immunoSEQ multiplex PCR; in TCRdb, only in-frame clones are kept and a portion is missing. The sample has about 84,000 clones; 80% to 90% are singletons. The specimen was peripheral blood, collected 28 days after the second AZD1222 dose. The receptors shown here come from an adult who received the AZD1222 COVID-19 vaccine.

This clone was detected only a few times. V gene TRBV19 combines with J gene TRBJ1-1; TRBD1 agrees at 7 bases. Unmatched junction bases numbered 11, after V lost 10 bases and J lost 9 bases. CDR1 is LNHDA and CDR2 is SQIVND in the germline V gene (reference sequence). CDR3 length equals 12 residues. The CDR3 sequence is CATAPETGKAFF. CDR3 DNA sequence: TGTGCCACCGCACCGGAGACAGGGAAAGCTTTCTTT. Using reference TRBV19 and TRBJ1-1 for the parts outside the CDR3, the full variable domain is DGGITQSPKYLFRKEGQNVTLSCEQNLNHDAMYWYRQDPGQGLRLIYYSQIVNDFQKGDIAEGYSVSREKKESFPLTVTSAQKNPTAFYLCATAPETGKAFFGQGTRLTVV.

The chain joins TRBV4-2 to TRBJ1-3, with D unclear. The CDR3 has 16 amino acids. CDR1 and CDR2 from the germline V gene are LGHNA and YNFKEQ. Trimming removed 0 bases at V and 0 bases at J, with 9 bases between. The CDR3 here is CASSQDPMGSGNTIYF. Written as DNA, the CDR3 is TGTGCCAGCAGCCAAGATCCCATGGGCTCTGGAAACACCATATATTTT.

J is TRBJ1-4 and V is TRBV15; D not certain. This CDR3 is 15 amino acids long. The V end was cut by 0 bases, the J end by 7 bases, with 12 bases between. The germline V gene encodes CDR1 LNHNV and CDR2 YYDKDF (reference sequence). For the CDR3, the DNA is TGTGCCACCAGCAGAGATACCACGGGGTCTGAAAAACTGTTTTTT. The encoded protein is CATSRDTTGSEKLFF.

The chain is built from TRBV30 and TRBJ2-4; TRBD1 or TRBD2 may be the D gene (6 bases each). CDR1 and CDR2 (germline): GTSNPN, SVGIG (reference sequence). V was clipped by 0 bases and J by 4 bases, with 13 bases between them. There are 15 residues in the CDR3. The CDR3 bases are TGTGCCTGGAGTGTACAGTGGGGGGCAAAAAACATTCAGTACTTC. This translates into CAWSVQWGAKNIQYF.

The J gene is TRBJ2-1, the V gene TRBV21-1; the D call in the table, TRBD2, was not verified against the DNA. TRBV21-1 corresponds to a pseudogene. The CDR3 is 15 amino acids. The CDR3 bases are TGTGCCAGCAGCTGGCGGGGGGCCTCCTACAATGAGCAGTTCTTC. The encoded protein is CASSWRGASYNEQFF.

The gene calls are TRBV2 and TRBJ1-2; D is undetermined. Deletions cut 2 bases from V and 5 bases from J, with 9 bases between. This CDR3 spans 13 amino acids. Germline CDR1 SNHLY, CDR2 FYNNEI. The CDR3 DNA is TGTGCCAGCAGTGAAAACAACCCATATGGCTACACCTTC. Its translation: CASSENNPYGYTF.

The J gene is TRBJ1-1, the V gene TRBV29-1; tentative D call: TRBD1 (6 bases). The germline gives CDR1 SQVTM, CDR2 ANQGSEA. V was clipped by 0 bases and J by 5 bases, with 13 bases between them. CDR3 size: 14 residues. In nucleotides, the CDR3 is TGCAGCGTTGAAGATCGAGGGGGAACGACTGAAGCTTTCTTT. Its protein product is CSVEDRGGTTEAFF.

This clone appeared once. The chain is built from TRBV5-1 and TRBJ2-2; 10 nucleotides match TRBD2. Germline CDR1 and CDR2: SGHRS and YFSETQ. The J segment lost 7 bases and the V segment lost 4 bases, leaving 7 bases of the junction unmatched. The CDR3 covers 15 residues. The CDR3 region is CASSLSGGQGGELFF. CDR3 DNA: TGCGCCAGCAGCCTTAGCGGGGGGCAAGGCGGGGAGCTGTTTTTT.

The CDR3 DNA follows: TGTGCCAGCAGCGCCGACGGAATGAATTCACCCCTCCACTTT. The encoded protein is CASSADGMNSPLHF. The chain joins TRBV7-2 to TRBJ1-6; D is unclear. The CDR3 length is 14 residues. Germline CDR1 reads SGHTA; CDR2 reads FQGNSA. The ends were cut back, 5 bases at V and 7 bases at J, with 12 bases in the middle.

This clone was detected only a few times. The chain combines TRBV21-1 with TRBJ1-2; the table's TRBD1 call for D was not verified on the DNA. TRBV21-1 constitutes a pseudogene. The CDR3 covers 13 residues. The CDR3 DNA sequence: TGTGCCAGCAGTCACGACAGGGCCGATGGCTACACCTTC. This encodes CASSHDRADGYTF.

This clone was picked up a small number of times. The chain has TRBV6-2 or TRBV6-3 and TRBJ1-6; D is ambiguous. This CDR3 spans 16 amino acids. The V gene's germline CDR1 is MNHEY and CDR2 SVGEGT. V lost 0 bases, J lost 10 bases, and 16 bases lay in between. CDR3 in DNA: TGTGCCAGCAGTTACTCTCCCAGGAGGTTGGGCTCACCCCTCCACTTT. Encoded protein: CASSYSPRRLGSPLHF.

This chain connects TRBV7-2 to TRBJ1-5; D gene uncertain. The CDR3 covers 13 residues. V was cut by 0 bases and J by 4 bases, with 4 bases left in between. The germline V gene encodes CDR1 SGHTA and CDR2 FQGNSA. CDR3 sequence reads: CASSLARNQPQHF. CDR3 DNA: TGTGCCAGCAGCTTAGCAAGAAATCAGCCCCAGCATTTT. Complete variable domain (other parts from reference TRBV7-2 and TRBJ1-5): GAGVSQSPSNKVTEKGKDVELRCDPISGHTALYWYRQSLGQGLEFLIYFQGNSAPDKSGLPSDRFSAERTGGSVSTLTIQRTQQEDSAVYLCASSLARNQPQHFGDGTRLSIL.

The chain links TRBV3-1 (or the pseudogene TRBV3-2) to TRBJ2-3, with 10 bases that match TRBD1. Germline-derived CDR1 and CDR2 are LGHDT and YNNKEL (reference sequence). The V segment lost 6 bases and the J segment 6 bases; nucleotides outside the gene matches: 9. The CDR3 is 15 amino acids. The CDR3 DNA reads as TGTGCCAGCAGTCCTTTGTCGGGACAGGGGGATACGCAGTATTTT. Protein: CASSPLSGQGDTQYF.

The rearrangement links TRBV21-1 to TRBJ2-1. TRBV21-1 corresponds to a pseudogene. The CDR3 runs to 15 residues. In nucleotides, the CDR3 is TGTGCCAGCAGCACCCTGGGCAGGAGGGGGAATGAGCAGTTCTTC. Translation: CASSTLGRRGNEQFF.

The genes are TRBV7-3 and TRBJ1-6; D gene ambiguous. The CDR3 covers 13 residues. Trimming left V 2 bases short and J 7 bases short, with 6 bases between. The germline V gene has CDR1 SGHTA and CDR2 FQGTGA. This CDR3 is CASSLQRNSPLHF. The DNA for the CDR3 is TGTGCCAGCAGCTTACAGAGGAATTCACCCCTCCACTTT.

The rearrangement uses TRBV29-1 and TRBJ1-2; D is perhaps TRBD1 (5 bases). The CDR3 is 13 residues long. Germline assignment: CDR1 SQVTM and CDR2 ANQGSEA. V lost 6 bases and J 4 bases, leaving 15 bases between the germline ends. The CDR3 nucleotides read TGCAGCGTAACCTTGACAGCGAGCTATGGCTACACCTTC. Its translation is CSVTLTASYGYTF.

CDR3 sequence (DNA): TGCGCCAGCAGCTACCGGGGGACCGATACGCAGTATTTT. Encoded protein: CASSYRGTDTQYF. The chain recombines TRBV5-1 with TRBJ2-3, with a tentative D call TRBD2 (6 bases). The CDR3 contains 13 residues. Trimming pared 3 bases from V and 6 bases from J, leaving 11 bases between. CDR1 is SGHRS, CDR2 YFSETQ, per germline.

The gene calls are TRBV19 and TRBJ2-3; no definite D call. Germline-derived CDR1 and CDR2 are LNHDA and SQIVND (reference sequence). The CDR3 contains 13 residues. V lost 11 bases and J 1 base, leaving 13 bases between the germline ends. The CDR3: CAASITGTDTQYF. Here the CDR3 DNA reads TGTGCCGCCAGCATAACTGGCACAGATACGCAGTATTTT.

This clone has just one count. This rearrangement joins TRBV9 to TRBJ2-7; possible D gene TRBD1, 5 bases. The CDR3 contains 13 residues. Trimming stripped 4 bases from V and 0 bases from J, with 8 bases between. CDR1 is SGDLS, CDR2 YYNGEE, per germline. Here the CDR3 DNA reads TGTGCCAGCAGCACAACAGGCTCCTACGAGCAGTACTTC. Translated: CASSTTGSYEQYF.

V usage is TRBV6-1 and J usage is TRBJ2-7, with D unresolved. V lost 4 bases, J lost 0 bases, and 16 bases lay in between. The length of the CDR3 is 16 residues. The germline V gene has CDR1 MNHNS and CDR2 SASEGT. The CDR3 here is CASSVDGPPSSYEQYF. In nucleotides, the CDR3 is TGTGCCAGCAGTGTTGACGGCCCACCAAGCTCCTACGAGCAGTACTTC.

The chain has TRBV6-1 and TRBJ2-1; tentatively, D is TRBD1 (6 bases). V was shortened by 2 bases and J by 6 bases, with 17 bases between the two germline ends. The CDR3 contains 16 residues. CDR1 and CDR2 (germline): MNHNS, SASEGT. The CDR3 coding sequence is TGTGCCAGCAGTGAATCGTTCTACCAGGGGACCAATGAGCAGTTCTTC. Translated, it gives CASSESFYQGTNEQFF.

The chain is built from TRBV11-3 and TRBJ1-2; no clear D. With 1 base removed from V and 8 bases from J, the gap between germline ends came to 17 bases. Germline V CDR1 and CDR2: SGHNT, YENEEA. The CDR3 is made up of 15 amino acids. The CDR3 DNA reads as TGTGCCAGCAGCTTAGGGGCCAGGCCGATTGAGGGCTACACCTTC. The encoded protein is CASSLGARPIEGYTF.

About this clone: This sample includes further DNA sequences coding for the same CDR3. CDR3 DNA: TGTGCCAGCAGCCCAGGACAAACCTACGAGCAGTACTTC. Translation: CASSPGQTYEQYF. V usage is TRBV11-2 and J usage is TRBJ2-7; D is possibly TRBD1 (5 bases). From germline, CDR1 is SGHAT and CDR2 FQNNGV. Trimming removed 5 bases from V and 2 bases from J, with 10 bases in between. There are 13 residues in the CDR3.

CDR3 DNA sequence: TGCGCCAGCAGCTTGGCCGGGACAGGCTATGGCTACACCTTC. This gives the protein CASSLAGTGYGYTF. This chain joins TRBV5-1 and TRBJ1-2; 8 nucleotides agree with TRBD1. Germline assignment: CDR1 SGHRS and CDR2 YFSETQ. The CDR3 covers 14 residues. V lost 0 bases and J lost 4; bases outside the gene matches: 2.

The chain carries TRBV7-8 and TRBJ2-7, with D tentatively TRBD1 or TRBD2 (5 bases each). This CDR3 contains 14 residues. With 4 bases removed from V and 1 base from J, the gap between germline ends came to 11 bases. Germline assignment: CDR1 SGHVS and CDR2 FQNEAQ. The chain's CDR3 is CASSSGTASYEQYF. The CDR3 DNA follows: TGTGCCAGCAGCTCCGGGACGGCATCCTACGAGCAGTACTTC. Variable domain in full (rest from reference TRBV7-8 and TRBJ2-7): GAGVSQSPRYKVAKRGQDVALRCDPISGHVSLFWYQQALGQGPEFLTYFQNEAQLDKSGLPSDRFFAERPEGSVSTLKIQRTQQEDSAVYLCASSSGTASYEQYFGPGTRLTVT.

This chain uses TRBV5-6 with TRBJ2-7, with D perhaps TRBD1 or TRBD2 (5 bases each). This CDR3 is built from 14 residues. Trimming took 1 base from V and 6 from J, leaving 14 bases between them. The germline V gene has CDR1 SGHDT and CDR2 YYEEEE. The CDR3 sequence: CASSLWGPRSEQYF. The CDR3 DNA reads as TGTGCCAGCAGCTTGTGGGGACCTCGTTCCGAGCAGTACTTC. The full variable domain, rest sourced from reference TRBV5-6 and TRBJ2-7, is DAGVTQSPTHLIKTRGQQVTLRCSPKSGHDTVSWYQQALGQGPQFIFQYYEEEERQRGNFPDRFSGHQFPNYSSELNVNALLLGDSALYLCASSLWGPRSEQYFGPGTRLTVT.

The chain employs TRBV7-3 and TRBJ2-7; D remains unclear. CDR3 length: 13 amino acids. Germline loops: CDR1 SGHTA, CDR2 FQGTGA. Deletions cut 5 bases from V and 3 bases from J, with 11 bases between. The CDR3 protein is CASSPRGNYEQYF. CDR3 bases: TGTGCCAGCAGCCCCCGAGGTAACTACGAGCAGTACTTC.

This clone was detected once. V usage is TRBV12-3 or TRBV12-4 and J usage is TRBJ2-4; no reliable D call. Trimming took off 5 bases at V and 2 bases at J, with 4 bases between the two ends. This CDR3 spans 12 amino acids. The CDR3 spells CASSGSKNIQYF. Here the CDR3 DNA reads TGTGCCAGCAGTGGGTCCAAAAACATTCAGTACTTC.

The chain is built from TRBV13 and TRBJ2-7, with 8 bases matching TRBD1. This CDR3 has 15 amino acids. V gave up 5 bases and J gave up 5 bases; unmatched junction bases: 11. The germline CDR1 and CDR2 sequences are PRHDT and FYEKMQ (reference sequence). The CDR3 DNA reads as TGTGCCAGCAGCAACCAGACAGGGGCGGTGGACGAGCAGTACTTC. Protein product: CASSNQTGAVDEQYF.

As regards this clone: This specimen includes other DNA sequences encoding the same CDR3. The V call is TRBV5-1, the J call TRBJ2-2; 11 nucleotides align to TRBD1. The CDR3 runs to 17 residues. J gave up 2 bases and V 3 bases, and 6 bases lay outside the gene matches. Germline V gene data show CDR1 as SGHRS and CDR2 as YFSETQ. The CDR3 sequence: CASSSPGQGANTGELFF. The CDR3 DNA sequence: TGCGCCAGCAGCTCCCCCGGACAGGGGGCCAACACCGGGGAGCTGTTTTTT.

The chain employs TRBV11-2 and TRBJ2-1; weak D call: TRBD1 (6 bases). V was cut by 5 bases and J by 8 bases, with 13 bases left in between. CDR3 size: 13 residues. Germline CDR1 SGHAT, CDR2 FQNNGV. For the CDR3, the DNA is TGTGCCAGCAGCCCTAAGGGGGAGCATGAGCAGTTCTTC. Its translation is CASSPKGEHEQFF.

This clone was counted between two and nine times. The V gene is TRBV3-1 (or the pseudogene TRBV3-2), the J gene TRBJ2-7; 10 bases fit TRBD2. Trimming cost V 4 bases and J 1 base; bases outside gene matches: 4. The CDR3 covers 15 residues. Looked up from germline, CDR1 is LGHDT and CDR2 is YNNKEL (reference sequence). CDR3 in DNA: TGTGCCAGCAGCCCTAGCGGGGGCTATTCCTACGAGCAGTACTTC. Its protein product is CASSPSGGYSYEQYF.